Below, 9 T cell receptor beta chains from the same sample are listed, as sequenced in a study of beta chain features in type 1 diabetes. Expressed TCRB transcripts were sequenced after all isolated RNA was converted to cDNA. The method was immunoSEQ multiplex PCR; TCRdb's version includes in-frame clones alone and lacks a portion of them. Of 200,000 to 250,000 clones listed, roughly 10% are singletons. Sequencing used central memory CD4+ T cells from blood. The origin of the receptors is a man aged 18 to 29 in good health.

A few counts support this clone. CDR3 sequence: CASSRDSLGTDTQYF. The CDR3, as DNA: TGTGCCAGCAGCCGGGACTCCTTGGGCACAGATACGCAGTATTTT. The chain links TRBV9 to TRBJ2-3; tentative D call: TRBD2 (6 bases). From germline, CDR1 is SGDLS and CDR2 YYNGEE. Trimming removed 4 bases at V and 1 base at J, with 13 bases between. The length of the CDR3 is 15 residues.

This clone has a handful of counts. The V call is TRBV28, the J call TRBJ2-5; TRBD1 agrees at 10 bases. Matching the DNA end better, TRBJ2-7 makes the J call doubtful. The CDR3 length is 15 residues. Germline CDR1 is MDHEN and CDR2 is SYDVKM. CDR3 sequence: CASSFAGTGAYEQYF. The CDR3 nucleotides read TGTGCCAGCAGTTTTGCCGGGACAGGGGCCTACGAGCAGTACTTC.

The chain uses TRBV7-2 and TRBJ2-3; D possibly corresponds to TRBD2 (5 bases). Per the germline V gene, CDR1 is SGHTA and CDR2 is FQGNSA. The CDR3 is 16 amino acids. The germline V and J ends were trimmed by 2 bases and 0 bases, with 12 bases remaining between them. This CDR3 reads CASSLLVRASTDTQYF. In DNA form, the CDR3 reads TGTGCCAGCAGCTTATTGGTGAGGGCTAGCACAGATACGCAGTATTTT.

The chain recombines TRBV7-9 with TRBJ2-1; TRBD2 matches at 7 bases. The CDR3 has 16 residues. The junction had 9 bases not matched to a gene; V was cut back by 5 bases and J by 2 bases. Germline assignment: CDR1 SEHNR and CDR2 FQNEAQ (reference sequence). The CDR3 nucleotides are TGTGCCAGCAGCCCCAGGGCTAGCGGAGCCTACAATGAGCAGTTCTTC. This encodes CASSPRASGAYNEQFF.

This clone turned up a few times. The germline gene is not matched at one end of the junction; a read error may be the cause. The V gene is TRBV2, the J gene TRBJ2-7; the D gene is possibly TRBD2 (6 bases). CDR1 is SNHLY and CDR2 is FYNNEI in the germline V gene. The CDR3 is made up of 12 amino acids. The CDR3 reads CASKEEGRRAHF. For the CDR3, the DNA is TGTGCCAGCAAGGAGGAGGGTCGTCGCGCTCACTTC.

The V gene is TRBV5-6, the J gene TRBJ2-7, with 7 bases fitting TRBD1. This CDR3 is 14 amino acids long. Germline-derived CDR1 and CDR2 are SGHDT and YYEEEE. V trimming: 1 base; J trimming: 5 bases; junction bases outside the gene matches: 6. The CDR3 is CASSLRQGIHEQYF. CDR3 bases: TGTGCCAGCAGCTTGAGACAGGGTATCCACGAGCAGTACTTC.

This clone was seen many times. V and J are TRBV7-8 and TRBJ2-1, with unresolved D. Germline V gene sequence: CDR1 SGHVS, CDR2 FQNEAQ. The CDR3 is 16 amino acids. Deletions cut 2 bases from V and 2 bases from J, with 13 bases between. The CDR3 spells CASSLSPALTYNEQFF. CDR3 nucleotides: TGTGCCAGCAGCTTATCGCCAGCCCTCACCTACAATGAGCAGTTCTTC. The full variable domain, in which reference TRBV7-8 and TRBJ2-1 provide the parts outside the CDR3, is GAGVSQSPRYKVAKRGQDVALRCDPISGHVSLFWYQQALGQGPEFLTYFQNEAQLDKSGLPSDRFFAERPEGSVSTLKIQRTQQEDSAVYLCASSLSPALTYNEQFFGPGTRLTVL.

This clone has ten or more counts. This chain uses TRBV30 with TRBJ1-5; D may be TRBD1 (5 bases). V lost 2 bases and J 4 bases, leaving 12 bases between the germline ends. CDR3 length: 14 amino acids. Germline CDR1 GTSNPN, CDR2 SVGIG (reference sequence). DNA for the CDR3: TGTGCCTGGAGTAGGGGACCCTATAATCAGCCCCAGCATTTT. Translation: CAWSRGPYNQPQHF.

CDR3 DNA: TGTGCCAGCAGTTTACCCTTGACTAGCGGGAGGCAAGCCAAAAACATTCAGTACTTC. Its translation is CASSLPLTSGRQAKNIQYF. J is TRBJ2-4 and V is TRBV11-3; TRBD2 aligns across 13 bases. The CDR3 is made up of 19 amino acids. J was trimmed by 0 bases and V by 6 bases; bases with no gene match: 11. Germline V gives CDR1 SGHNT, CDR2 YENEEA.